This record covers a single T cell receptor beta chain. The data derive from a study of blood T cell repertoires in COVID-19. Across the whole study: Sources were T cells, B-cell-depleted T cells, or PBMCs; the material itself was cDNA or gDNA.

In the authors' methods: Researchers report that nucleated cell counts were estimated from reference gene primer amplification. Libraries were prepared by immunoSEQ multiplex PCR; TCRdb keeps only in-frame clonotypes and omits some of them. D and trimming come from the DNA, and the V and J calls and clone size come from that table. The table lists fewer than 350,000 clones, roughly 91% of them singletons. The germline V gene has CDR1 SGDLS and CDR2 YYNGEE. Trimming shortened V by 0 bases and J by 7 bases, and 16 bases separated the two germline ends. The CDR3 is 16 residues long. Sequencing was done on a sample of peripheral blood. The V call is TRBV9, the J call TRBJ1-4, with D unclear. This clonotype originated in a middle-aged man with acute or convalescent COVID-19. The CDR3 region is CASSVGRGALSEKLFF. The CDR3 region has the DNA TGTGCCAGCAGCGTAGGACGAGGAGCGCTTAGTGAAAAACTGTTTTTT.